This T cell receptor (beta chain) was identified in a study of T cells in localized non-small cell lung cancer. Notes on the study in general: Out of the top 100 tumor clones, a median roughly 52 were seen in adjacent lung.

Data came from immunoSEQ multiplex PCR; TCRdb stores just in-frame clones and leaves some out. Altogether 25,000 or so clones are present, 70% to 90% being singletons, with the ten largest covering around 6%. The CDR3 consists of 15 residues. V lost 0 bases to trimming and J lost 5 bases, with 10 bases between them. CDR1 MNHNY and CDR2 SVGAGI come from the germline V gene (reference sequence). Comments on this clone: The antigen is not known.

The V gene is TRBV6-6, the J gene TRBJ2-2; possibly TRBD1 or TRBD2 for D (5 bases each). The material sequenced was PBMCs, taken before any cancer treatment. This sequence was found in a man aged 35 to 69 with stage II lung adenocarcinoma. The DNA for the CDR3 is TGTGCCAGCAGTTACTCGAGGGGTGAGACCGGGGAGCTGTTTTTT. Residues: CASSYSRGETGELFF.